This TCR beta chain stems from a study of blood T cell repertoires in COVID-19. Repertoires were generated with immunoSEQ multiplex PCR, while TCRdb's copy carries only in-frame clones and drops some. The table includes hundreds of thousands of clones, less than 90% detected once. The TCR originated in a man aged 40-50 years with acute or convalescent COVID-19. Sequencing was performed on peripheral blood.

The CDR3 loop is CASSLGGTGIYEQYF. For the CDR3, the DNA is TGTGCCAGCAGCTTAGGCGGGACAGGGATCTACGAGCAGTACTTC. The chain combines TRBV11-2 with TRBJ2-7; 9 bases agree with TRBD1. Per the germline V gene, CDR1 is SGHAT and CDR2 is FQNNGV. CDR3 size: 15 residues. J gave up 3 bases and V 1 base, and 4 bases lay outside the gene matches.